This TCR beta chain was captured by sequencing in a study of CD8+ T cells in alopecia areata (dated by TCRdb to 2017 to 2018). About the study as a whole: The treated patients took part in an open-label pilot trial in which moderate-to-severe alopecia areata was treated with oral tofacitinib at 5 to 10 mg twice daily. Tofacitinib was given for 6 to 18 months, followed by 6 months of follow-up off drug to assess delayed response and recurrence. In both human patients and the C3H/HeJ mouse model, the study applied high-throughput TCRbeta sequencing to look at T cell clonal expansion in alopecia areata. In humans, TCRbeta sequencing was performed on scalp tissue and on sorted CD4+ and CD8+ peripheral blood T cells from healthy controls and from patients with patchy or totalis/universalis alopecia areata. Tofacitinib-treated patients had biopsies at baseline and at 4 and 24 weeks of treatment, with a later scalp biopsy in several patients. Scalp clonality was compared among normal scalp (n=4), patchy alopecia areata scalp (n=8), and alopecia totalis/universalis scalp (n=8). RNA was obtained with the PAXgene miRNA kit for fixed scalp, the miRNeasy kit for PBMCs, and the RNeasy kit for mouse skin. Amplification of TCRbeta CDR3 regions was done by immunoSEQ multiplex PCR using 35 Vbeta forward primers and 13 Jbeta reverse primers.

The library was prepared using the immunoSEQ multiplex PCR assay. For TCR sequencing, RNA was extracted from every sample and reverse transcribed into cDNA to serve as template. First-strand cDNA was synthesized using SuperScript III with a 2:1 mix of oligo-dT and random hexamers. A synthetic immune receptor repertoire was used to assess amplification bias, and residual bias was removed computationally. The original methods were these. Raw reads were preprocessed to remove errors, and CDR3 was defined by IMGT conventions from the conserved cysteine to phenylalanine. Clonality was calculated as 1 minus Shannon entropy normalized by log2 of the number of productive unique TCRs. Scalp TCRbeta sequences were cross-referenced with sorted blood CD4 and CD8 repertoires so that the CD4 or CD8 identity of scalp clones could be inferred. Held by TCRdb, this immuneACCESS table contains in-frame sequences only and omits some clones. Under half of the omission traces to an unresolved V gene where checked; the cause of the rest is unknown. The D gene and trimming were derived from the DNA, and the V and J assignments and clone size from that table. The sample table holds about 130,000 clones, of which approximately 53% were seen once. The top ten clones comprise 3.5% to 5.5% of the sample.

What the work shows at the level of the full study, not this receptor alone: Unlike mouse skin, which is dominated by gammadelta T cells, normal human skin has resident alphabeta T cells that are also sequenced, and this complicates analysis of the scalp TCR repertoire. TCR sequences shared between patients were less clear than in mice, possibly partly because of HLA diversity in the patient population. Higher clonality and more expanded CD8+ clones were observed in lesional scalp than in normal scalp, particularly in alopecia totalis/universalis, a finding suggestive of antigenic drive.

Only a few counts were recorded for this clone. The antigen this receptor binds is unknown. No clone much larger than this one lies a single base away; base qualities are absent. Here V drops 4 bases and J drops 5 bases, and the junction holds 5 bases not matched to any gene. The CDR3 goes from the cysteine to the phenylalanine over 13 residues. Only CDR3 DNA remains: 39 bases, in frame from the first base. CDR1 and CDR2 are read off the germline V gene (reference sequence) as SGHKS and YYEKEE. The sample's time point label, in plain terms: baseline before oral tofacitinib. Peripheral blood and lesional scalp punch biopsies were obtained from patients with alopecia areata. PBMCs were isolated by density centrifugation and stained for CD3, CD4 and CD8, after which CD4+ and CD8+ T cells were sorted on a FACSAria.

The sequence joins TRBV5-5 to TRBJ2-5; 7 nucleotides in the junction match TRBD1. The specimen comprised CD4+ T cells sorted from blood, sampled at week 0. The source of this sequence is a human donor with alopecia areata. The CDR3 is CASSPWTGETQYF. The sequenced DNA is TGTGCCAGCAGCCCATGGACAGGCGAGACCCAGTACTTC.